This T cell receptor (beta chain) was sequenced for a study of human T cells and chemical hapten exposure. Study as a whole: There were weekly diphenylcyclopropenone doses to the scalp for patients throughout the roughly 24-week study.

Per germline, CDR1 SGHTA and CDR2 FQGNSA. The CDR3 covers 14 residues. With 1 base removed from V and 9 bases from J, the gap between germline ends came to 15 bases. The time point: patch test 3, about 24 weeks after DPC sensitization. Sample treatment: therapeutic diphenylcyclopropenone sensitization with weekly scalp DPC. Separate cDNA molecules received unique molecular identifiers, which the library attached to them. TCRdb re-called the RACE reads with MiXCR, one entry per CDR3 protein. The sample includes about 190,000 distinct CDR3 sequences, 20% to 25% seen only once; the top ten take 2% to 2.5%.

The receptor was isolated from a woman aged 40 to 49 with alopecia areata. Some clones in this sample may be carry-over from other donors' samples. The sample in question was whole blood, obtained in connection with sensitization to the hapten diphenylcyclopropenone (DPC). The chain recombines TRBV7-2 with TRBJ2-5; D possibly corresponds to TRBD2 (6 bases). The CDR3 sequence is CASSLGGLARAQYF. The CDR3 DNA is TGTGCCAGCAGCTTAGGAGGCCTAGCGCGTGCCCAGTACTTC.